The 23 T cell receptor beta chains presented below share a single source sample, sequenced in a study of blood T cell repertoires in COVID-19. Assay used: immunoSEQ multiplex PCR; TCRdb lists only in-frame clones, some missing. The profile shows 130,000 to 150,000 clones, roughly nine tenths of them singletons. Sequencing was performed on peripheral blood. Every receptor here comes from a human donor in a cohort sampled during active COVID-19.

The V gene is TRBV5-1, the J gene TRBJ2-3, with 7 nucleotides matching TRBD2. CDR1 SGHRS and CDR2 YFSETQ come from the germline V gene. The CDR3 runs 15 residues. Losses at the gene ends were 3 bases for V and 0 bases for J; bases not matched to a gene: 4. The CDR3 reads CASSSASGSTDTQYF. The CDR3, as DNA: TGCGCCAGCAGCTCCGCTAGCGGAAGCACAGATACGCAGTATTTT.

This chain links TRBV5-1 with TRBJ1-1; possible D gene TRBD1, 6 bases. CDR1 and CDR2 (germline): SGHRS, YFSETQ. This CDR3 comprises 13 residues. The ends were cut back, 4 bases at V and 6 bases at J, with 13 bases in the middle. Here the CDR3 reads CASSTDRVSEAFF. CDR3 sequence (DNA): TGCGCCAGCAGCACGGACAGAGTTTCTGAAGCTTTCTTT.

The CDR3 DNA reads as TGTGCCAGCAGTGAAATGGGGGGATACAATGAGCAGTTCTTC. Protein product: CASSEMGGYNEQFF. The V and J genes are TRBV2 and TRBJ2-1; tentative D call: TRBD2 (6 bases). This CDR3 comprises 14 residues. Trimming left V 2 bases short and J 4 bases short, with 9 bases between. From germline, CDR1 is SNHLY and CDR2 FYNNEI.

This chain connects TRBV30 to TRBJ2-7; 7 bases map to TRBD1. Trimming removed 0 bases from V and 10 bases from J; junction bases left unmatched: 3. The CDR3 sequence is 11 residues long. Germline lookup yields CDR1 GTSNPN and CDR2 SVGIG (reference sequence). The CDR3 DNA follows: TGTGCCTGGAGTGTACAGGGGATACAGTACTTC. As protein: CAWSVQGIQYF.

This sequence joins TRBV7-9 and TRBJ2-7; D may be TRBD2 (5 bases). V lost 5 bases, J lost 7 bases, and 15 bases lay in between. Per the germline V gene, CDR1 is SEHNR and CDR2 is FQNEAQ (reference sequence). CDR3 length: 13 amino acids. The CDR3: CASSPYRSGEQYF. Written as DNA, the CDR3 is TGTGCCAGCAGCCCCTATAGGTCGGGGGAGCAGTACTTC.

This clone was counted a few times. CDR3 in amino acids: CASSLVGGVAYGYTF. The CDR3 DNA follows: TGTGCCAGCAGCTTAGTTGGCGGGGTGGCCTATGGCTACACCTTC. V and J are TRBV7-8 and TRBJ1-2; D gene unclear. Deletions cut 1 base from V and 4 bases from J, with 13 bases between. The CDR3 has 15 amino acids. Germline V gives CDR1 SGHVS, CDR2 FQNEAQ.

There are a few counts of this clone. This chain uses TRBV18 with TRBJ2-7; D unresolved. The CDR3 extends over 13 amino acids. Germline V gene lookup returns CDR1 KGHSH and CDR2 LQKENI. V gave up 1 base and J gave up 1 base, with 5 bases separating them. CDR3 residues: CASSPLPSYEQYF. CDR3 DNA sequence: TGTGCCAGCTCACCACTTCCGTCCTACGAGCAGTACTTC.

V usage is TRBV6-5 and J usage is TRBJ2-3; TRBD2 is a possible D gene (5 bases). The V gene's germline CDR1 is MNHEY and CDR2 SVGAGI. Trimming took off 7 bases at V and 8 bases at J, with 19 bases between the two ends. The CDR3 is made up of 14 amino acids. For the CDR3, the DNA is TGTGCCAGCATGGTCTGGACTGGTCCCATTACGCAGTATTTT. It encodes CASMVWTGPITQYF.

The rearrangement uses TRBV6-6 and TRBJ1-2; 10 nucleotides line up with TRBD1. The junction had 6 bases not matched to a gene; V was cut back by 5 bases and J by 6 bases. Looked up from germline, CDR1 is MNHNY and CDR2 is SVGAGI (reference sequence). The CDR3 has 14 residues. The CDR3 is CASSLDRGQDGYTF. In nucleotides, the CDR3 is TGTGCCAGCAGTCTCGACAGGGGGCAGGATGGCTACACCTTC.

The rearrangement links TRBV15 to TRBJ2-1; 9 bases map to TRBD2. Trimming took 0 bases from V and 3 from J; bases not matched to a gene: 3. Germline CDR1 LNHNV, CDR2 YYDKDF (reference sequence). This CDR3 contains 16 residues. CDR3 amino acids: CATSRDRTSVYNEQFF. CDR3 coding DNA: TGTGCCACCAGCAGAGACCGGACTAGCGTCTACAATGAGCAGTTCTTC.

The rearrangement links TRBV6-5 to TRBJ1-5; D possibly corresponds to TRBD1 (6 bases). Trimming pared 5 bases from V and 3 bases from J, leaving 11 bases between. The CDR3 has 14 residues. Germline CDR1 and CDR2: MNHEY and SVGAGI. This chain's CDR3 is CASSTRDNNQPQHF. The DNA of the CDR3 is TGTGCCAGCAGTACCCGGGACAACAATCAGCCCCAGCATTTT.

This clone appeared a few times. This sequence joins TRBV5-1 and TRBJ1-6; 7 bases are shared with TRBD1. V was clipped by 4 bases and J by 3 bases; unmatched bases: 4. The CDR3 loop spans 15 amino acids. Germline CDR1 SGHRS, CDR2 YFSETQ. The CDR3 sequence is CASSRGTDYNSPLHF. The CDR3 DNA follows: TGCGCCAGCAGCCGTGGGACAGACTATAATTCACCCCTCCACTTT.

CDR3 in amino acids: CASSTGTGPAEAFF. In DNA, the CDR3 is TGTGCCAGCTCAACGGGGACAGGGCCGGCTGAAGCTTTCTTT. The chain joins TRBV18 to TRBJ1-1; 9 bases line up with TRBD1. This CDR3 region has 14 residues. The germline gives CDR1 KGHSH, CDR2 LQKENI. With V trimmed by 5 bases and J by 6 bases, 7 bases remained unmatched.

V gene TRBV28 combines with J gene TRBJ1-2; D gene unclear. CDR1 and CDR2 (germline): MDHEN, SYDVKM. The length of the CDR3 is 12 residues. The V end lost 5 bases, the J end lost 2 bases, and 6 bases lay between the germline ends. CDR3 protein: CASSKLNYGYTF. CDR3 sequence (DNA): TGTGCCAGCAGTAAACTCAACTATGGCTACACCTTC.

The CDR3 protein is CASSLQGYEQYF. CDR3 nucleotides: TGTGCCAGCAGTTTACAGGGTTACGAGCAGTACTTC. The chain has TRBV2 and TRBJ2-7, with D perhaps matching TRBD1 (6 bases). The V gene's germline CDR1 is SNHLY and CDR2 FYNNEI. Trimming took 5 bases from V and 4 from J, leaving 9 bases between them. This CDR3 has 12 amino acids.

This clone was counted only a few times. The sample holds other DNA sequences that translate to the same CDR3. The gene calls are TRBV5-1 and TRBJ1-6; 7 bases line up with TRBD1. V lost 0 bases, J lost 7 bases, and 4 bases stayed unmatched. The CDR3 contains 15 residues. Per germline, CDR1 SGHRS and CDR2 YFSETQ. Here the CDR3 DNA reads TGCGCCAGCAGCTTGGGACAGGGTCGAAATTCACCCCTCCACTTT. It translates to CASSLGQGRNSPLHF.

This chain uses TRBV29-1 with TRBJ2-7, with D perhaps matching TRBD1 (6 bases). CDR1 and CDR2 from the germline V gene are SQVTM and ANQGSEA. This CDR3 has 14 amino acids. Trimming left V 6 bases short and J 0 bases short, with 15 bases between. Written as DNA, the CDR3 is TGCAGCGTGACCTTTACAGGGTCCTCCTACGAGCAGTACTTC. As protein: CSVTFTGSSYEQYF.

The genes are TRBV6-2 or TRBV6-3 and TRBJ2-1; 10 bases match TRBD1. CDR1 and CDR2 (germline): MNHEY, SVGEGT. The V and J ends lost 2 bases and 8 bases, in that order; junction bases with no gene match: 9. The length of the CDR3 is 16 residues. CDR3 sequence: CASSYTPGQGLDEQFF. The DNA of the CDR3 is TGTGCCAGCAGTTACACCCCGGGACAGGGGTTGGATGAGCAGTTCTTC.

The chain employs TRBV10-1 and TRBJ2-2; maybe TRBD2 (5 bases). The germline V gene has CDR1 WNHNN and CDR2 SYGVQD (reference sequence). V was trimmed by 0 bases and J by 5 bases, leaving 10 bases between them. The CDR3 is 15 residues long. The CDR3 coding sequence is TGCGCCAGCAGTGAGTCAGGAGGCTTGACCGGGGAGCTGTTTTTT. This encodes CASSESGGLTGELFF.

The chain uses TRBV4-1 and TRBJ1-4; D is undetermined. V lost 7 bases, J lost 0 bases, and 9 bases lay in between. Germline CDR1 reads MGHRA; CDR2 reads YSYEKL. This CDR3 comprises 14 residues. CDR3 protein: CASTPTATNEKLFF. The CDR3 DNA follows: TGCGCCAGCACCCCCACTGCAACTAATGAAAAACTGTTTTTT.

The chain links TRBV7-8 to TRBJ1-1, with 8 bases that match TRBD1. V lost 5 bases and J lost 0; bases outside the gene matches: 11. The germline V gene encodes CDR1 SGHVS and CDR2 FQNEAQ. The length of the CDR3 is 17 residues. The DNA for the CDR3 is TGTGCCAGCAGCCACACAAGACAGGGGTACATGAACACTGAAGCTTTCTTT. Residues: CASSHTRQGYMNTEAFF.

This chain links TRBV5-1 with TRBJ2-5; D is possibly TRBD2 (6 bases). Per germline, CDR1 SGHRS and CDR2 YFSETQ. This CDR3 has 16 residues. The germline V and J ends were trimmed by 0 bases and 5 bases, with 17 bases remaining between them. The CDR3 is CASSLVTGDISETQYF. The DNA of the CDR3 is TGCGCCAGCAGCTTGGTAACGGGGGATATCTCTGAGACCCAGTACTTC.

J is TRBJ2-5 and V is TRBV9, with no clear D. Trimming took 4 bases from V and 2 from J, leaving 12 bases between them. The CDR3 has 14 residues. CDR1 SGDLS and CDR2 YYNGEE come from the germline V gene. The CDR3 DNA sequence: TGTGCCAGCAGCCCTCACTCGAGTCAAGAGACCCAGTACTTC. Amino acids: CASSPHSSQETQYF.